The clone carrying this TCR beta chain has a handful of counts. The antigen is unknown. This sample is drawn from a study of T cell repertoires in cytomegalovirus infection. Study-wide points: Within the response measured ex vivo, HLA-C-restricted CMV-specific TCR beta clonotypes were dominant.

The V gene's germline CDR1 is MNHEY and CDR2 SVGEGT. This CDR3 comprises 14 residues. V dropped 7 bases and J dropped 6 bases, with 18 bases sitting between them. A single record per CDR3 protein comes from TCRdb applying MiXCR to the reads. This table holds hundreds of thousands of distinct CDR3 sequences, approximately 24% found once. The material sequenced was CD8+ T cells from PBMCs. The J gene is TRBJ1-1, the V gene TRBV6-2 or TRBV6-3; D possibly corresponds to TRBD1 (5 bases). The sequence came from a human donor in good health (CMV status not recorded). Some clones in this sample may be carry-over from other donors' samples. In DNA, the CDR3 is TGTGCCAGCAATGAATACGCGTGGGACTCTGAAGCTTTCTTT. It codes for CASNEYAWDSEAFF.